The sequence of this T cell receptor beta chain was determined in a study of human T cells and chemical hapten exposure. Via MiXCR, TCRdb re-called the RACE reads, giving one row per CDR3 protein. The repertoire has about 380,000 distinct CDR3 sequences, roughly 4.8% of them found once; the top ten carry 2% to 2.5%. This clonotype has ten or more counts. Time point given: patch test 1, 2 weeks after DPC sensitization. As for treatment: therapeutic diphenylcyclopropenone sensitization with weekly scalp DPC. Patches went on only after blood had been drawn each time. CDR1 and CDR2 from the germline V gene are MNHNS and SASEGT. V was pared by 8 bases and J by 1 base, with 8 bases between. This CDR3 has 13 residues.

This sequence originates from a woman between 45 and 65 years old with alopecia areata. Some clones in this sample may be carry-over from other donors' samples. V is TRBV6-1 and J is TRBJ1-4; D remains ambiguous. The source was whole blood, collected in connection with sensitization to the hapten diphenylcyclopropenone (DPC). This chain's CDR3 is CASWWKTNEKLFF. The CDR3 DNA reads TGTGCCAGCTGGTGGAAAACTAATGAAAAACTGTTTTTT.